This TCR beta chain was identified in a study of beta chain features in type 1 diabetes. Across the study: Patient and healthy donor groups were alike in age, gender and cell yields.

The CDR3 runs 15 residues. Notes on this clone: Its antigen is unidentified.

Expressed TCRB transcripts were sequenced, since all the RNA that had been isolated was reverse transcribed. Some clones are missing from TCRdb's copy, which holds only in-frame ones; the method was immunoSEQ multiplex PCR. Of roughly 350,000 clones listed, 9.5% to 11% were seen once; the top ten hold about 0.015%. Findings and caveats of the study: The naive, central memory and Treg TCRB repertoires looked more alike in patients than they did in healthy donors.

This TCR was recovered from a woman aged 30 to 39 in good health. Sequenced sample: naive CD4+ T cells from blood. The chain has TRBV21-1 and TRBJ2-7; TRBD1, as called in the table, went unchecked against the DNA. TRBV21-1 is reported as a pseudogene. CDR3 region: CASSNGFVRGYEQYF. DNA for the CDR3: TGTGCCAGCAGCAATGGGTTTGTCAGGGGCTACGAGCAGTACTTC.